This TCR beta chain is drawn from a study of early T cells in non-severe SARS-CoV-2 infection. Turning to the study itself: Sequencing of bulk RNA from unsorted whole blood was done, without chain pairing.

This clonotype was recorded at least ten times. TCRdb itself ran the 5' RACE reads through MiXCR, one entry per CDR3 protein. In the table there are about 50,000 distinct CDR3 sequences, 5% to 5.5% of which are singletons. The ends lost 4 bases at V and 7 bases at J; junction bases unmatched: 5. There are 15 residues in the CDR3. The germline V gene encodes CDR1 ENHRY and CDR2 SYGVKD. The clonotype originates from an adult who was a healthcare worker with PCR-confirmed SARS-CoV-2 infection or an uninfected control (not recorded which). Sample: whole blood, taken at baseline. The chain employs TRBV10-3 and TRBJ1-4; TRBD1 aligns across 11 bases. The CDR3 bases are TGTGCCATCAGTGCGGACAGGGGGCCAGGTGAAAAACTGTTTTTT. It codes for CAISADRGPGEKLFF.